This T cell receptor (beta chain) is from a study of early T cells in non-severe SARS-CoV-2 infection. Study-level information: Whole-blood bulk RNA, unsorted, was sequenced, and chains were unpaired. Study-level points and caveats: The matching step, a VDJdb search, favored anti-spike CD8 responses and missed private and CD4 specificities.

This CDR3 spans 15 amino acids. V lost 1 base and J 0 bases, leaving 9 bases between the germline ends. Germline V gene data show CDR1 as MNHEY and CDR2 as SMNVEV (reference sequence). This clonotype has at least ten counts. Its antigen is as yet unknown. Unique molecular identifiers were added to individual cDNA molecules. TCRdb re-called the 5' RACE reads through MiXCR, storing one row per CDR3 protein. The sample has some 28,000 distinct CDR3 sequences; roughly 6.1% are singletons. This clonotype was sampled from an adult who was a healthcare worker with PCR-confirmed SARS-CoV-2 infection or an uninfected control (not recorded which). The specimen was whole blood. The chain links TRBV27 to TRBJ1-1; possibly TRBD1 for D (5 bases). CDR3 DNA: TGTGCCAGCAGTTTATTGGGGGGACTGAACACTGAAGCTTTCTTT. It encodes CASSLLGGLNTEAFF.